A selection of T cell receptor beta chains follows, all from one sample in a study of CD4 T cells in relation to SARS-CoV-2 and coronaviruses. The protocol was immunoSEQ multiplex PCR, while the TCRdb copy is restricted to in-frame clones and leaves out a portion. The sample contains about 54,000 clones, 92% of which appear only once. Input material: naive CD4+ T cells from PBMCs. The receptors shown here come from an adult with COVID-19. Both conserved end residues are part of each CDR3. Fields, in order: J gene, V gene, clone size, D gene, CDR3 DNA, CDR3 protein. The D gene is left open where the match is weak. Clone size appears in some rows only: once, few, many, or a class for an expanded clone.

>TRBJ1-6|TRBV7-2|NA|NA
TGTGCCAGCAGCCCACGGGACCCCAGAGATTCACCCCTCCACTTT
CASSPRDPRDSPLHF
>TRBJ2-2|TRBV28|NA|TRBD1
TGTGCCAGCAGTTTCTGGCGGCAGGGGGCATCTGGGGAGCTGTTTTTT
CASSFWRQGASGELFF
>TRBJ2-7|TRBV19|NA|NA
TGTGCCAGTAGTATGGGTCTGGCCGGGCCGAACTCCTACGAGCAGTACTTC
CASSMGLAGPNSYEQYF
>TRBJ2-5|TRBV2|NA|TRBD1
TGTGCCAGCAGTAGAGGGGGCCGCGGGTTGGTGGAGACCCAGTACTTC
CASSRGGRGLVETQYF
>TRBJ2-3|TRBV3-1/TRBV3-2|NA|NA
TGTGCCAGCAGCCAACCTGTCCTACTCAGCACAGATACGCAGTATTTT
CASSQPVLLSTDTQYF
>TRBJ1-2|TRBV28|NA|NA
TGTGCCAGCAGTTTGTTGTCACGTGGCTACACCTTC
CASSLLSRGYTF
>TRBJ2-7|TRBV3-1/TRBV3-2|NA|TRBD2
TGTGCCAGCAGCTCGGGACTAGCGGGAGTAAAGCAGTACTTC
CASSSGLAGVKQYF
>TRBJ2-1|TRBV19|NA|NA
TGTGCCAGTAGTATACCTGGGGTCAACCCTTCCTACAATGAGCAGTTCTTC
CASSIPGVNPSYNEQFF
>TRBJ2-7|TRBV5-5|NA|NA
TGTGCCAGCAGCTTGTCTGGGGTCAGCTCCTACGAGCAGTACTTC
CASSLSGVSSYEQYF
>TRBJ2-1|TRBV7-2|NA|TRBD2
TGTGCCAGCAGCTCCCGAGCGGGAGCCTCGAGCTCCTACAATGAGCAGTTCTTC
CASSSRAGASSSYNEQFF
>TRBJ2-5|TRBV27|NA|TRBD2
TGTGCCAGCAGTTCTCGCCTAGCGGGAGGGCCAGGGACCCAGTACTTC
CASSSRLAGGPGTQYF
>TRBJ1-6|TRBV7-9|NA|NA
TGTGCCAGCAGCTTAGGAGGGGCTAATCCACCCCTCCACTTT
CASSLGGANPPLHF
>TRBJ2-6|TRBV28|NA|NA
TGTGCTTCGGGACGGTCCTCTGGGGCCAACGTCCTGACTTTC
CASGRSSGANVLTF
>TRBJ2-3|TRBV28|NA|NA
TGTGCCAGCAGTTTATATGCTAGTTTTTCAGATACGCAGTATTTT
CASSLYASFSDTQYF
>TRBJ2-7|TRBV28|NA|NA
TGTGCCAGCAGACAAATGGAAATCGGCATCTACGAGCAGTACTTC
CASRQMEIGIYEQYF
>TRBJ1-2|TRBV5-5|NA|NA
TGCGCCAGCAGCTTCTCGGGGTCGATCTACACCTTC
CASSFSGSIYTF
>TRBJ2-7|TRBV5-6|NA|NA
TGTGCCAGCAGCTTTGGGGCTAGCGAGCAGTACTTC
CASSFGASEQYF
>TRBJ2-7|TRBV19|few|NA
TGTGCCAGTAGTCCGCTCGAGCAGTACTTC
CASSPLEQYF
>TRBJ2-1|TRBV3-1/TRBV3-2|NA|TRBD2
TGTGCCAGCACCTCTTCCGGACTAGCGCGCTCCTACAATGAGCAGTTCTTC
CASTSSGLARSYNEQFF
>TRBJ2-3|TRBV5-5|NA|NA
TGTGCCAGCAGCTTGGGGCAGCTTAGCACAGATACGCAGTATTTT
CASSLGQLSTDTQYF
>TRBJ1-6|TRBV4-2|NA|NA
TGTGCCAGCAGCCAAGGGGGCGAGAATAATTCACCCCTCCACTTT
CASSQGGENNSPLHF
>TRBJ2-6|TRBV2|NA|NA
TGTGCCAGCAGTGAGGTCAGGAGCTCTGGGGCCAACGTCCTGACTTTC
CASSEVRSSGANVLTF
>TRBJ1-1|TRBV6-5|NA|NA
TGTGCCAGCATGTCTCAGAACACTGAAGCTTTCTTT
CASMSQNTEAFF
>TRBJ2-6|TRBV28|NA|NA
TGTGCCAGCAGTCATACAACCACTGGGGCCAACGTCCTGACTTTC
CASSHTTTGANVLTF
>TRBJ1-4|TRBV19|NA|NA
TGTGCCAGTCAGGGAAGTTCTGCTAATGAAAAACTGTTTTTT
CASQGSSANEKLFF
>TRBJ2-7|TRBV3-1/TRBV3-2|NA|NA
TGTGCCAGCAGCCAAGATTGGCGGGACAAGCAGTACTTC
CASSQDWRDKQYF
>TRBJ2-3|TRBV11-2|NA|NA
TGTGCCAGCGCTAATCGGGGAGATACGCAGTATTTT
CASANRGDTQYF
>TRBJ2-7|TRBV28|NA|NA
TGTGCCAGCAATAAGAAGAGACAGGACCCCTACGAGCAGTACTTC
CASNKKRQDPYEQYF
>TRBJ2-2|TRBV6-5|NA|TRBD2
TGTGCCAGTAAACCGGGACTAGCGAACGGGGAGCTGTTTTTT
CASKPGLANGELFF
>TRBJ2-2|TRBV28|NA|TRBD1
TGTGCCAGCAGTACTCGCACAGGGGGAACCGGGGAGCTGTTTTTT
CASSTRTGGTGELFF
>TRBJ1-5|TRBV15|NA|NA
TGTGCCACCAGCCGCCGGGGGGATTGGTACAATCAGCCCCAGCATTTT
CATSRRGDWYNQPQHF
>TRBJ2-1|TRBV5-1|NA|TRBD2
TGCGCCAGCAGCTGGACTAGCGGGAGTATCGATGAGCAGTTCTTC
CASSWTSGSIDEQFF
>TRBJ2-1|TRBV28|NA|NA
TGTGCCAGCAGCCTAGGGGGGCGGGAGCAGTTCTTC
CASSLGGREQFF
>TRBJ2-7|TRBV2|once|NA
TGTGCCAGCAGCTTCTACGAGCAGTACTTC
CASSFYEQYF
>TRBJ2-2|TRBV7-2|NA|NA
TGTGCCAGCAGCTTGCTGAACACCGGGGAGCTGTTTTTT
CASSLLNTGELFF
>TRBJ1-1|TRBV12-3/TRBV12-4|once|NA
TGTGCCAGCAGTCCGGACAGTCAGGCAGCTTTCTTT
CASSPDSQAAFF
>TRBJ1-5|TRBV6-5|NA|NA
TGTGCCAGCAGTTACAACAGCAATCAGCCCCAGCATTTT
CASSYNSNQPQHF
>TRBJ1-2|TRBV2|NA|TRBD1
TGTGCCAGACTCCTAGGAGACGGACAGGGGATTATATGGTATGGCTACACCTTC
CARLLGDGQGIIWYGYTF
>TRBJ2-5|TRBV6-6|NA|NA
TGTGCCAGCAGTTACCCGAATGGGAACCAAGAGACCCAGTACTTC
CASSYPNGNQETQYF
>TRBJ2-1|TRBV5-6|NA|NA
TGTGCCAGCGGACTGTACAATGAGCAGTTCTTC
CASGLYNEQFF
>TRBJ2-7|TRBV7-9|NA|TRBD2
TGTGCCAGCAGCTCCCGGGTCGGGGGGGGCGAGCAGTACTTC
CASSSRVGGGEQYF
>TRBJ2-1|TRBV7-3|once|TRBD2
TGTGCCAGCAGCTTACTACCCGGGCTAGCGGGAGGTAGTGAGCAGTTCTTC
CASSLLPGLAGGSEQFF
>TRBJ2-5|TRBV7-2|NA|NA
TGTGCCAGCAGCTTACCCCGCACAATAACAGACCAAGAGACCCAGTACTTC
CASSLPRTITDQETQYF
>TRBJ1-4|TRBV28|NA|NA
TGTGCCAGCAGTTTTACTGGGGGAACCTTTATGGGGAGTGAAAAACTGTTTTTT
CASSFTGGTFMGSEKLFF
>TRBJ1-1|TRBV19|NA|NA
TGTGCCAGTAGTACCCAGGCGGGCACTGAAGCTTTCTTT
CASSTQAGTEAFF
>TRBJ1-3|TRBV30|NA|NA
TGTGCCTGGAGTGCGTTATCGAACACCATATATTTT
CAWSALSNTIYF
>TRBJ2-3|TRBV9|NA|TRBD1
TGTGCCAGCAGGCGGACAGGAGGCGCAGATACGCAGTATTTT
CASRRTGGADTQYF
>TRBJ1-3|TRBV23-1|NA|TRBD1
TGCGCCAGCAGTCGGACCAGGGGGAGCTCTGGAAACACCATATATTTT
CASSRTRGSSGNTIYF
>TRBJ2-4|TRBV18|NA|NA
TGTGCCAGCTCACCGTGGGGGCTAGCCAAAAACATTCAGTACTTC
CASSPWGLAKNIQYF
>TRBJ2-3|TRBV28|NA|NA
TGTGCCAGCAGTCCTGCAGACTCTAGCACAGATACGCAGTATTTT
CASSPADSSTDTQYF
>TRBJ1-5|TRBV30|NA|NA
TGTGCCTGGAGCGCGGGGGCAGGACAGCCCCAGCATTTT
CAWSAGAGQPQHF
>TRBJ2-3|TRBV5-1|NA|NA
TGCGCCAGCAGCTTGGATATTTTAAGCACAGATACGCAGTATTTT
CASSLDILSTDTQYF
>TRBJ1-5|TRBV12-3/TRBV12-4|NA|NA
TGTGCCAGCAGTTGGACAGAAAATCAGCCCCAGCATTTT
CASSWTENQPQHF
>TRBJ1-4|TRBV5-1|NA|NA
TGCGCCAGCAGCCTAGAAGAGACATTTAGGAATGAAAAACTGTTTTTT
CASSLEETFRNEKLFF